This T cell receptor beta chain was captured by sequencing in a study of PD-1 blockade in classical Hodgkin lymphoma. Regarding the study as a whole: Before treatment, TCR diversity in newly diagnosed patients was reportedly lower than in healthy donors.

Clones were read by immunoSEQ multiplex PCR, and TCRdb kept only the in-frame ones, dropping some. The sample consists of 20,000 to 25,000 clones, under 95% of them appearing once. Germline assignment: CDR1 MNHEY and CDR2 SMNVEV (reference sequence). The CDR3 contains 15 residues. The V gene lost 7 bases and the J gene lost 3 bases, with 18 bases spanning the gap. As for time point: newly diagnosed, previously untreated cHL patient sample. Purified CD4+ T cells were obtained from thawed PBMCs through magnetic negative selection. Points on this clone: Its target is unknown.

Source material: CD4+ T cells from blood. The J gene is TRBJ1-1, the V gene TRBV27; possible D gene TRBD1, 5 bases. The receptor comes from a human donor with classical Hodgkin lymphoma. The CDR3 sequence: CASKDFLGVDTEAFF. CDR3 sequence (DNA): TGTGCCAGCAAAGATTTCTTGGGGGTCGACACTGAAGCTTTCTTT.